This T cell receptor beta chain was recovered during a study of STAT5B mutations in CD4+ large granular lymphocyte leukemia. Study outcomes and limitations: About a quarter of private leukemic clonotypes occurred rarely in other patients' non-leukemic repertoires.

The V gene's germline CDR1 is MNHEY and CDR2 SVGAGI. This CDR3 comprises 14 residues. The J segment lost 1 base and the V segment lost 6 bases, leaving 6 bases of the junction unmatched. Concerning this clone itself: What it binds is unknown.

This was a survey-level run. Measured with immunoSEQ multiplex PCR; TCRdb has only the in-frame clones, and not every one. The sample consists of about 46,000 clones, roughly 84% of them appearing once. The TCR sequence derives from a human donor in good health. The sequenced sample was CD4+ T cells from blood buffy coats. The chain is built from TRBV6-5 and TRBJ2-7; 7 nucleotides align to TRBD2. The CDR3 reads CASRALATSYEQYF. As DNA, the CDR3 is TGTGCCAGCAGGGCACTAGCGACTTCCTACGAGCAGTACTTC.